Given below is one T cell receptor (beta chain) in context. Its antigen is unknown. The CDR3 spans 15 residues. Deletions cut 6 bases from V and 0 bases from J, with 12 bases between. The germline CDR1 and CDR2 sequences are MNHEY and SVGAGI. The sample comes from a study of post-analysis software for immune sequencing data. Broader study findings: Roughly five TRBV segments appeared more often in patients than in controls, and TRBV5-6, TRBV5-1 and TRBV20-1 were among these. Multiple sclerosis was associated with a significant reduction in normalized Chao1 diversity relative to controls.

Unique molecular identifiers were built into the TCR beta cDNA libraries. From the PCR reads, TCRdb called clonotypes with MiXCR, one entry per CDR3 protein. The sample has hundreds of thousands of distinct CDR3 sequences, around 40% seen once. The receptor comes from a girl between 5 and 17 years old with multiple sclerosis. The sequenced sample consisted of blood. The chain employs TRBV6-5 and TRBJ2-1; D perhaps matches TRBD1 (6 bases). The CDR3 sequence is CASSRGTDSYNEQFF. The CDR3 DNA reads TGTGCCAGCAGCAGGGGAACCGACTCCTACAATGAGCAGTTCTTC.